This T cell receptor (beta chain) was retrieved from a study of blood T cell repertoires in COVID-19. Turning to the study itself: Spain, Italy and the United States supplied samples that represented acute and convalescent COVID-19. T cells, B-cell-depleted T cells, or PBMCs provided the cDNA or gDNA that served as material.

This CDR3 has 13 residues. Between the trimmed V and J ends, which lost 1 base and 7 bases, there was a span of 8 bases. Germline V gene lookup returns CDR1 MRHNA and CDR2 SNTAGT. In the source study's methods: Reference gene primer amplification gave estimated nucleated cell counts. Libraries were prepared by immunoSEQ multiplex PCR; TCRdb keeps only in-frame clonotypes and omits some of them. The V and J calls and clone size were taken over from that table, and D and trimming were inferred from the DNA. Of some 160,000 clones listed, over 75% are singletons. The clonotype originates from a woman aged 55-75 years with active COVID-19. V is TRBV6-4 and J is TRBJ2-1, with unresolved D. Sequencing was performed on peripheral blood. CDR3 sequence (DNA): TGTGCCAGCAGTGACTTCCCCAATAATGAGCAGTTCTTC. Encoded protein: CASSDFPNNEQFF.